What follows is one TCR beta chain and its context. Its antigen remains unidentified. Each sample yielded at least 6 micrograms of PBMC total RNA. This sample stems from a study of blood T cells in healthy people across ages. Across the study: Template-switching capture recovered about one barcoded beta molecule per two T cells. Notes on the study in general: While age rose, TCR beta diversity per million T cells dropped in a roughly linear way.

Sample-barcoded 5' priming and a J-beta primer mix drove a second PCR of 7 to 11 cycles. Each cDNA molecule carried a tag from a template-switch adaptor that contained 12 random nucleotides. TCRdb reprocessed the 5' RACE reads via MiXCR and lists one record per CDR3 protein. The sample has 780,000 or so distinct CDR3 sequences, roughly 53% seen once. The ends were cut back, 2 bases at V and 6 bases at J, with 19 bases in the middle. CDR3 size: 16 residues. Per the germline V gene, CDR1 is MNHNS and CDR2 is SASEGT. Sequencing input: blood. The V and J genes are TRBV6-1 and TRBJ1-2; D perhaps matches TRBD1 (6 bases). The origin of this receptor is an older man in good health. The CDR3 is CASSEPTGTRGDGYTF. Written as DNA, the CDR3 is TGTGCCAGCAGTGAACCTACAGGGACCAGAGGCGATGGCTACACCTTC.